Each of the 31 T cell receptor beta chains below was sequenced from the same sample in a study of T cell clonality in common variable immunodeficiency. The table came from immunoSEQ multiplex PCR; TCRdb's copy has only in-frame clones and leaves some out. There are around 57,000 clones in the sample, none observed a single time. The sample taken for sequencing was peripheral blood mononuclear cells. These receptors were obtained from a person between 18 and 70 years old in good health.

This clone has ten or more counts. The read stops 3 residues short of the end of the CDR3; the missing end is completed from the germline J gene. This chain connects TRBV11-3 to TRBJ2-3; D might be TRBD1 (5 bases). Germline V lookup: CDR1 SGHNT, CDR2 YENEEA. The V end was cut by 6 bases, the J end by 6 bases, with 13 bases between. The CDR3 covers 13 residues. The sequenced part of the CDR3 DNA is TGTGCCAGCAGACCTCAGGGATCTGATACG. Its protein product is CASRPQGSDT. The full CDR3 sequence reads CASRPQGSDTQYF.

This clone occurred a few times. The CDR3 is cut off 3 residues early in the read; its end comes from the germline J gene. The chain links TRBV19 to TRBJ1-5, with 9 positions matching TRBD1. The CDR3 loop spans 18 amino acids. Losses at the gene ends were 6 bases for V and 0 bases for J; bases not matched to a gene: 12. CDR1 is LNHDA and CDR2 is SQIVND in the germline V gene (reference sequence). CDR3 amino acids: CASRILGTGLFSNQPQHF. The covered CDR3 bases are TGTGCCAGTAGAATCTTGGGGACAGGGCTTTTTAGCAATCAGCCC.

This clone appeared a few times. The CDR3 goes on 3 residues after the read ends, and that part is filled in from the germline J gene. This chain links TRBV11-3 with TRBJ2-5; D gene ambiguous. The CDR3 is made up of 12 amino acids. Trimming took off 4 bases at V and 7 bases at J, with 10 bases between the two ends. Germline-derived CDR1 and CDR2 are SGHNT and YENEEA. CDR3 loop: CASSSAARTQYF. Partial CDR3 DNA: TGTGCCAGCAGCTCGGCGGCTCGGACC.

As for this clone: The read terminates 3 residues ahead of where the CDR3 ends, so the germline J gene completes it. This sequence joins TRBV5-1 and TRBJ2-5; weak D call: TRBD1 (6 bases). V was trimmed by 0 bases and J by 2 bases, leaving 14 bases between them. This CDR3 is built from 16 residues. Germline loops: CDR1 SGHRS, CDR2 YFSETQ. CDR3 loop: CASSLVGGGQQETQYF. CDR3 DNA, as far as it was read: TGCGCCAGCAGCTTGGTCGGTGGCGGACAGCAAGAGACC.

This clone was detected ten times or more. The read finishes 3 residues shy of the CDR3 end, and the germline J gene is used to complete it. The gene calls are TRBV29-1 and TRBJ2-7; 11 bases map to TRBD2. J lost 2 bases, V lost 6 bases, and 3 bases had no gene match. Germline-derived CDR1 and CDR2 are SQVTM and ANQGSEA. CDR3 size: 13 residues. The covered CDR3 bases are TGCAGCGTACTTAGCGGGAGGGCCTACGAG. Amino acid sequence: CSVLSGRAYE. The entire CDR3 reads CSVLSGRAYEQYF.

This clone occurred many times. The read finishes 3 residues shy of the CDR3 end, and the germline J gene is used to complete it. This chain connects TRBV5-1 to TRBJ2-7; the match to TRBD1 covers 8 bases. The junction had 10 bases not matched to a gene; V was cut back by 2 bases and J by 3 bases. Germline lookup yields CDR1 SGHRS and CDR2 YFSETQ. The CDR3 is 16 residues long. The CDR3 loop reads CASSFVSGTGLYEQYF. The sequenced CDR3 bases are TGCGCCAGCAGCTTTGTTTCCGGGACAGGACTCTACGAG.

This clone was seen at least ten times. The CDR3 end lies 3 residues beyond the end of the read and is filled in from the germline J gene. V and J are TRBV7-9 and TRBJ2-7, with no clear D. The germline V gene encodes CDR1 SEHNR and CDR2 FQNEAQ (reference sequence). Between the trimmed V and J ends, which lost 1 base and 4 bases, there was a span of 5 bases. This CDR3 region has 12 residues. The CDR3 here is CASSLETYEQYF. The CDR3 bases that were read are TGTGCCAGCAGCTTAGAGACTTACGAG. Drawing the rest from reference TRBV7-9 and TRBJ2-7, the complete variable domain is DTGVSQNPRHKITKRGQNVTFRCDPISEHNRLYWYRQTLGQGPEFLTYFQNEAQLEKSRLLSDRFSAERPKGSFSTLEIQRTEQGDSAMYLCASSLETYEQYFGPGTRLTVT.

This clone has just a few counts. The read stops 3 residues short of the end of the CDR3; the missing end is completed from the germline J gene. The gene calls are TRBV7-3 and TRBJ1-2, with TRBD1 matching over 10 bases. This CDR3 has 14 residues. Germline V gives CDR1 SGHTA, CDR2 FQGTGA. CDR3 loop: CASSGTGAHNDYTF. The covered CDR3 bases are TGTGCCAGCAGTGGGACAGGGGCCCACAATGAC. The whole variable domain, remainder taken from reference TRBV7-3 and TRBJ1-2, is GAGVSQTPSNKVTEKGKYVELRCDPISGHTALYWYRQSLGQGPEFLIYFQGTGAADDSGLPNDRFFAVRPEGSVSTLKIQRTERGDSAVYLCASSGTGAHNDYTFGSGTRLTVV.

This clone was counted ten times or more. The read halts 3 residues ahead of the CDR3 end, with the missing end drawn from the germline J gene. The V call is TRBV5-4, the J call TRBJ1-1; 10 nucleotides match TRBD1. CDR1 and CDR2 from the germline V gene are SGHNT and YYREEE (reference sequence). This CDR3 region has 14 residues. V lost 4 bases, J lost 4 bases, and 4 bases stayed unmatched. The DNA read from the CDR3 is TGTGCCAGCAGCCCCAGGACAGGGGGCACTGAA. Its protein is CASSPRTGGTE. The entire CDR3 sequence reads CASSPRTGGTEAFF.

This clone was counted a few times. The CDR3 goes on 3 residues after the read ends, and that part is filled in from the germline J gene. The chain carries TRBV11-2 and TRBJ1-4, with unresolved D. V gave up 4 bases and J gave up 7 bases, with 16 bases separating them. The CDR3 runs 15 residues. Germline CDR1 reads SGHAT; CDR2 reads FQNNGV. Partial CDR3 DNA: TGTGCCAGCAGCTCCGAGTGGGCTTCCGGTGAAAAA. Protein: CASSSEWASGEK. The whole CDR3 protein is CASSSEWASGEKLFF.

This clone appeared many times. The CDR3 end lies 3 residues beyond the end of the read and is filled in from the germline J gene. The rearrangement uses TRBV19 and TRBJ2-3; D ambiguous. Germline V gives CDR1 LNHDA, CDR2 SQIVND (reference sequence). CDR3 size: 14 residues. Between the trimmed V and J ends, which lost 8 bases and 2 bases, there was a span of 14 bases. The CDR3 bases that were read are TGTGCCAGTGCCCAACAGCACCTCACAGATACG. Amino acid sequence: CASAQQHLTDT. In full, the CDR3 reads CASAQQHLTDTQYF.

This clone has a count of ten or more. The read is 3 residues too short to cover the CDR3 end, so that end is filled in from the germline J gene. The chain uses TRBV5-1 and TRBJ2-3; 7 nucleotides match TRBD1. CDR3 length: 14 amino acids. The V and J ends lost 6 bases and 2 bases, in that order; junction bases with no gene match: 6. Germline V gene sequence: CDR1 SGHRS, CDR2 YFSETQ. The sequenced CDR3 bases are TGCGCCAGCAACCCGACAGGGTACACAGATACG. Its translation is CASNPTGYTDT. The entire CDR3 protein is CASNPTGYTDTQYF.

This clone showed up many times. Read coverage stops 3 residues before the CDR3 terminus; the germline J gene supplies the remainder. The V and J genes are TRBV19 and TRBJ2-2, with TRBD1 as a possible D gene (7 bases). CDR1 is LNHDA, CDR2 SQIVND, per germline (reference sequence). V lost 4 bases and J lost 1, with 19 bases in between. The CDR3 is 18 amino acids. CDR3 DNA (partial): TGTGCCAGTAGTAGGAGGGGGGCAGGGGGAATGAACACCGGGGAG. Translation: CASSRRGAGGMNTGE. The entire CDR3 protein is CASSRRGAGGMNTGELFF.

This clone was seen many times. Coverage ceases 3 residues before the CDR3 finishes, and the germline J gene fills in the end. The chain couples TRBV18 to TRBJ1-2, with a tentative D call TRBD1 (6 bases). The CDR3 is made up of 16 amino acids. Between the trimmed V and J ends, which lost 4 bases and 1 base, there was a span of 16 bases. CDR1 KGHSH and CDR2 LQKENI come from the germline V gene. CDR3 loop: CASSLLGDTDNYGYTF. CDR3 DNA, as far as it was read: TGTGCCAGCTCACTACTAGGGGACACAGATAACTATGGC.

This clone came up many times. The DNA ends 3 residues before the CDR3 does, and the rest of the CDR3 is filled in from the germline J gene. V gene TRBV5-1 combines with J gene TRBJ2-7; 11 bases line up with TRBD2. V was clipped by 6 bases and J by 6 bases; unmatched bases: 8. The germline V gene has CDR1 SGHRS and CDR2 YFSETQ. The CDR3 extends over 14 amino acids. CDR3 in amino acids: CASNVAGGPGEQYF. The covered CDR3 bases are TGCGCCAGCAATGTAGCGGGAGGGCCAGGCGAG.

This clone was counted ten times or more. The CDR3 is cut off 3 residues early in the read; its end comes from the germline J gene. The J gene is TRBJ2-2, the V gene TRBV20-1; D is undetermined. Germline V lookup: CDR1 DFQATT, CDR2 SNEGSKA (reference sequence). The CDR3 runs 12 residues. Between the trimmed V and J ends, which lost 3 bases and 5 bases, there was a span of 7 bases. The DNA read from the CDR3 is TGCAGTGCTAGTCACTCGACCGGGGAG. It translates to CSASHSTGE. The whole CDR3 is CSASHSTGELFF.

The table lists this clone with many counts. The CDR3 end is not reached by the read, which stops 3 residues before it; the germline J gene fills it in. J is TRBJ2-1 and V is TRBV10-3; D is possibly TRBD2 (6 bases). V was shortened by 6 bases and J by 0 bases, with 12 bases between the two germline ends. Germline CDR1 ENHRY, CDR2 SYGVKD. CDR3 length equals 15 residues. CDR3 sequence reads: CAIRDYESSYNEQFF. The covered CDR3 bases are TGTGCCATCAGGGACTACGAGAGCTCCTACAATGAG.

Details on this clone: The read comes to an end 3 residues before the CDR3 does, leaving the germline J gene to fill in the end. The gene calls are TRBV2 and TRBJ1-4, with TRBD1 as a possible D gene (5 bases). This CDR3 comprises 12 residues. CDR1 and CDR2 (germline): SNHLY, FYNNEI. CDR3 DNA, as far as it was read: TGTGCCAGCGTAGGGGTCGAGGGGCCA. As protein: CASVGVEGP. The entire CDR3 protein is CASVGVEGPLFF.

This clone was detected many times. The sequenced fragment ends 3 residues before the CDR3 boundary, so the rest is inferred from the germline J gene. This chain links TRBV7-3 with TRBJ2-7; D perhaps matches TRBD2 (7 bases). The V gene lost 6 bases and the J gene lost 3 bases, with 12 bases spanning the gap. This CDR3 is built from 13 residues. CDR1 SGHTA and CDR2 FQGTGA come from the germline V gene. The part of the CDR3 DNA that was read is TGTGCCAGCAGTGAGGGAGGGGGCTACGAG. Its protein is CASSEGGGYE. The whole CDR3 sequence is CASSEGGGYEQYF.

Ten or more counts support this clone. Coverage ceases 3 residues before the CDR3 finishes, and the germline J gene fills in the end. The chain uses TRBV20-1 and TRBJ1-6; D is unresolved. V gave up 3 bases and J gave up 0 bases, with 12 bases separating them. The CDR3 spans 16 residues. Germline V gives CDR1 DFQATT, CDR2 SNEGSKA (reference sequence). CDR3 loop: CSASSPISSYNSPLHF. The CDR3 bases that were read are TGCAGTGCTAGTAGTCCGATAAGCTCCTATAATTCACCC.

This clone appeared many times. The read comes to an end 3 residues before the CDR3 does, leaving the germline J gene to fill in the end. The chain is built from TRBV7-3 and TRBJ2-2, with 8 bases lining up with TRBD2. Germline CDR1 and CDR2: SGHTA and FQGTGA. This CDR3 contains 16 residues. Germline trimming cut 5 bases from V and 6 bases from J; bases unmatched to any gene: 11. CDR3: CASSPMGLGGAGELFF. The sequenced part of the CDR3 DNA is TGTGCCAGCAGCCCAATGGGACTAGGAGGGGCCGGGGAG.

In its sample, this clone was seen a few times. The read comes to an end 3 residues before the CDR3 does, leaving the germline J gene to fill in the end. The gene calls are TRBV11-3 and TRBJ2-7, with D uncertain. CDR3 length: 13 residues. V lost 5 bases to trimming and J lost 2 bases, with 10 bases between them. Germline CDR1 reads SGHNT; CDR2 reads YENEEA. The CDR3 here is CASSLTPAYEQYF. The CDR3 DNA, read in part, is TGTGCCAGCAGCCTCACCCCAGCCTACGAG.

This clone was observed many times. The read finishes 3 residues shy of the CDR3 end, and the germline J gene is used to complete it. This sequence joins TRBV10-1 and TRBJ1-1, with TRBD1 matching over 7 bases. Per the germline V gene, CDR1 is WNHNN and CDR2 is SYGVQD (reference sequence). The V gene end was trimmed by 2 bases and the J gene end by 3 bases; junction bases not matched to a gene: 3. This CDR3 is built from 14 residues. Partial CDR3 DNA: TGCGCCAGCAGTGAGGGGACAGTAGACACTGAA. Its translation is CASSEGTVDTE. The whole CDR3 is CASSEGTVDTEAFF.

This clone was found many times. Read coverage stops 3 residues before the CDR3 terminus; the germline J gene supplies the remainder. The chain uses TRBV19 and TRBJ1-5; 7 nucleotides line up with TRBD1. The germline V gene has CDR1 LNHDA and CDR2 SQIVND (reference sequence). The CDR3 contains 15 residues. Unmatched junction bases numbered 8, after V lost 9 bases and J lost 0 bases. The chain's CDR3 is CASHFGQDSNQPQHF. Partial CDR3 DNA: TGTGCCAGCCACTTCGGACAGGATAGCAATCAGCCC.

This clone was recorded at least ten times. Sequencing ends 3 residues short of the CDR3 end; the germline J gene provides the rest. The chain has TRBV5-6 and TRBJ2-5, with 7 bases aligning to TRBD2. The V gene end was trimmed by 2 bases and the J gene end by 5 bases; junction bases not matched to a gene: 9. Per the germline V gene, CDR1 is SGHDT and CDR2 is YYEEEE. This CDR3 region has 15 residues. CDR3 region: CASSFPSGNVETQYF. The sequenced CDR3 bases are TGTGCCAGCAGCTTCCCGAGCGGGAATGTGGAGACC.

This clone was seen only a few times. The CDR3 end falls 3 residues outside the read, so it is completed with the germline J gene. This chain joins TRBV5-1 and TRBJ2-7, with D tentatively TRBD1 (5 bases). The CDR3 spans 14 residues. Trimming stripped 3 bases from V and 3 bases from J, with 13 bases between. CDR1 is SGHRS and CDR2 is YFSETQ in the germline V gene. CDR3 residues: CASSYLGAFYEQYF. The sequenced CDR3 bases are TGCGCCAGCAGCTACCTTGGGGCATTCTACGAG.

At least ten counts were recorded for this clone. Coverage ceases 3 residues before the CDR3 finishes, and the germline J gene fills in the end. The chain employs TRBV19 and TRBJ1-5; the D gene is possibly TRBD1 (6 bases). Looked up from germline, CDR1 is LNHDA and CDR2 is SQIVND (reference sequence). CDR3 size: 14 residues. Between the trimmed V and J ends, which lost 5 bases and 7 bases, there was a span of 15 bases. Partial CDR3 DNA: TGTGCCAGTAGTTTGAAACAGGGTCGGCAGCCC. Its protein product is CASSLKQGRQP. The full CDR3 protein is CASSLKQGRQPQHF.

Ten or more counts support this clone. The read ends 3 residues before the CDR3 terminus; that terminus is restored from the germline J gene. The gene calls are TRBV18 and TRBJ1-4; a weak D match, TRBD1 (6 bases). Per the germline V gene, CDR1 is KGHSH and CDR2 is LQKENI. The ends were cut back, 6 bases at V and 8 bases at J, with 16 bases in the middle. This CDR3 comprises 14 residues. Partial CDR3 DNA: TGTGCCAGCTCGGCTTCGGGGGGCAACGAAAAA. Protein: CASSASGGNEK. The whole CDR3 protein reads CASSASGGNEKLFF. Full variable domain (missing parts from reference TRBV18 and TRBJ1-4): NAGVMQNPRHLVRRRGQEARLRCSPMKGHSHVYWYRQLPEEGLKFMVYLQKENIIDESGMPKERFSAEFPKEGPSILRIQQVVRGDSAAYFCASSASGGNEKLFFGSGTQLSVL.

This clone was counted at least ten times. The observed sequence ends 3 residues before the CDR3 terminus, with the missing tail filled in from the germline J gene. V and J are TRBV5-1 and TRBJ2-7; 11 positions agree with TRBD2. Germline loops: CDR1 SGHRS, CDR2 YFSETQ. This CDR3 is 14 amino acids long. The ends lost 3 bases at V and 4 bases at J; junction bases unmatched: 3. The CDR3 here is CASSYGTSGYEQYF. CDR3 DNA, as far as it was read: TGCGCCAGCAGCTACGGGACTAGCGGTTACGAG.

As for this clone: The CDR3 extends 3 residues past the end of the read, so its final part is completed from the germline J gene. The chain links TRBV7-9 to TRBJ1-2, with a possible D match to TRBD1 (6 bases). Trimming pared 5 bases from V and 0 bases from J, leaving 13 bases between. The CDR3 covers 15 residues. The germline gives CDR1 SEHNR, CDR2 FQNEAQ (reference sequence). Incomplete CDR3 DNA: TGTGCCAGCAGCAAACCCGGGACATCTAACTATGGC. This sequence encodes CASSKPGTSNYG. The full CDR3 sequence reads CASSKPGTSNYGYTF. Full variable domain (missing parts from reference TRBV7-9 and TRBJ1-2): DTGVSQNPRHKITKRGQNVTFRCDPISEHNRLYWYRQTLGQGPEFLTYFQNEAQLEKSRLLSDRFSAERPKGSFSTLEIQRTEQGDSAMYLCASSKPGTSNYGYTFGSGTRLTVV.

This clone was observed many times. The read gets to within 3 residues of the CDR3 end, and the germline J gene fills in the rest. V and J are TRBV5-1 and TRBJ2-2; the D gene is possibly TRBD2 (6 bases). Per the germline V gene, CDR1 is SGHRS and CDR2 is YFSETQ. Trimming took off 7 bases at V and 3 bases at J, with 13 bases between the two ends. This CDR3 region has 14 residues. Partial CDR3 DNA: TGCGCCAGCGGACGAGCGGGCTACACCGGGGAG. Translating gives CASGRAGYTGE. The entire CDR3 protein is CASGRAGYTGELFF. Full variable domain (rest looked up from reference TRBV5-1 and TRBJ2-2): KAGVTQTPRYLIKTRGQQVTLSCSPISGHRSVSWYQQTPGQGLQFLFEYFSETQRNKGNFPGRFSGRQFSNSRSEMNVSTLELGDSALYLCASGRAGYTGELFFGEGSRLTVL.